This TCR beta chain was observed in a study of T cells in pancreatic ductal adenocarcinoma. Using immunoSEQ multiplex PCR, the repertoire was profiled, and TCRdb retains in-frame clones only, with some absent. The profile shows roughly 100,000 clones, roughly 95% of them singletons. No neoadjuvant therapy was given to the selected pancreatic ductal adenocarcinoma patients before their surgery. Study-wide findings and caveats: Enrichment of CD45RO+ effector over naive T cells in tumors may bias clonality. Results skew toward the minority of patients with early-stage disease. Unique clonotypes were around 8-fold more numerous in blood than in tumor. No significant tumor-blood clonality difference; means were about 0.12 and 0.073.

As to this clone: Its antigen is unknown.

The receptor was derived from a human donor with pancreatic ductal adenocarcinoma. The sample was PBMCs.

The CDR3: CASSLRQGSVDEQFF. In DNA, the CDR3 is TGTGCCAGCAGTCTAAGACAGGGATCGGTCGATGAGCAGTTCTTC. The gene calls are TRBV28 and TRBJ2-1; 7 nucleotides match TRBD1. J lost 8 bases, V lost 5 bases, and 12 bases had no gene match. The CDR3 is made up of 15 amino acids. Germline CDR1 and CDR2: MDHEN and SYDVKM.